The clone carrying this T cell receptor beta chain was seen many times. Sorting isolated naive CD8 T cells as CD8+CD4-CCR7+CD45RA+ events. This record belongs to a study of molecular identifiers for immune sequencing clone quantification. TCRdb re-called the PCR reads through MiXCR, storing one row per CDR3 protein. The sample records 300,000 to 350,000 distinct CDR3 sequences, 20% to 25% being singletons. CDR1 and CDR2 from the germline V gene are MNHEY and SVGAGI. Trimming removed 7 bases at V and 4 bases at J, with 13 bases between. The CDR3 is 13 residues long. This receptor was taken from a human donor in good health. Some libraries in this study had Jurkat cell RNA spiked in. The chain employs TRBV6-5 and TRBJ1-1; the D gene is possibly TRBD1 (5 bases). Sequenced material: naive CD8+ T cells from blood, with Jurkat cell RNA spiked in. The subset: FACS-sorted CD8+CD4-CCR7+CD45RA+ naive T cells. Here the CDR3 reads CASNTRGVTEAFF. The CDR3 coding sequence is TGTGCCAGCAATACCAGAGGGGTCACTGAAGCTTTCTTT.